Listed below are T cell receptor beta chains from one sample, sequenced in a study of T-cell reconstitution after alpha-beta-depleted transplantation in children. TCRdb reprocessed the PCR reads with MiXCR, giving one entry per CDR3 protein. This sample has 150,000 to 250,000 distinct CDR3 sequences, with about 15% found just once. The starting material was PBMCs from the stem cell graft donor, obtained from the stem cell graft. These receptors were taken from a human donor who donated a stem cell graft to a child with acute lymphoblastic leukemia. CDR3s include the opening cysteine and the closing phenylalanine or tryptophan. Each record gives: J gene, clone size, D gene, V gene, CDR3 protein, CDR3 DNA. D genes are given only for firm matches. Not every row has a clone size; where given, it reads once, few, many or a size class.

>TRBJ2-3|few|.|TRBV7-9
CASSWRAAYTDTQYF
TGTGCCAGCAGCTGGAGGGCAGCCTACACAGATACGCAGTATTTT
>TRBJ2-7|many|TRBD2|TRBV5-1
CASSLRLADPYEQYF
TGCGCCAGCAGCCTACGACTAGCGGACCCCTACGAGCAGTACTTC
>TRBJ1-2|many|TRBD1|TRBV29-1
CSGGDSYGYTF
TGCAGCGGGGGGGACAGTTATGGCTACACCTTC
>TRBJ2-5|.|.|TRBV11-2
CASSIQGGRETQYF
TGTGCCAGCAGCATCCAAGGGGGGAGAGAGACCCAGTACTTC
>TRBJ1-5|many|.|TRBV11-3
CASSFTSNQPQHF
TGTGCCAGCAGCTTTACTAGCAATCAGCCCCAGCATTTT
>TRBJ2-7|.|TRBD2|TRBV11-2
CASRHAGALEGYEQYF
TGTGCCAGCAGACATGCGGGAGCGCTTGAAGGCTACGAGCAGTACTTC
>TRBJ2-1|.|.|TRBV6-1
CASSERRGGWNEQFF
TGTGCCAGCAGCGAGCGGAGGGGGGGGTGGAATGAGCAGTTCTTC
>TRBJ2-5|many|.|TRBV5-1
CASSLGVSYETQYF
TGCGCCAGCAGCTTGGGGGTTAGCTACGAGACCCAGTACTTC
>TRBJ1-4|many|.|TRBV6-5
CASRQGEKLFF
TGTGCCAGCAGACAGGGTGAAAAACTGTTTTTT
>TRBJ2-5|many|.|TRBV6-5
CASSYLADSLETQYF
TGTGCCAGCAGTTACTTGGCAGATTCTCTAGAGACCCAGTACTTC
>TRBJ1-1|few|TRBD1|TRBV2
CASSIDRATEAFF
TGTGCCAGCAGTATCGACAGGGCCACTGAAGCTTTCTTT
>TRBJ1-2|many|.|TRBV5-1
CASSLEGGRNYGYTF
TGCGCCAGCAGCTTGGAAGGGGGGAGAAACTATGGCTACACCTTC
>TRBJ1-5|many|TRBD1|TRBV7-9
CASSHENSEIRDRGPLWTQHF
TGTGCCAGCAGCCACGAGAACTCGGAAATCCGGGACAGGGGCCCCCTGTGGACCCAGCATTTT
>TRBJ2-5|many|TRBD2|TRBV28
CASSQSPTSGWYQETQYF
TGTGCCAGCAGTCAGAGCCCCACTAGCGGGTGGTACCAAGAGACCCAGTACTTC
>TRBJ2-4|many|.|TRBV6-5
CASSYGAGRAKNIQYF
TGTGCCAGCAGTTACGGGGCAGGTCGCGCCAAAAACATTCAGTACTTC
>TRBJ2-6|many|TRBD1|TRBV12-3/TRBV12-4
CASSLTGGLPSGANVLTF
TGTGCCAGCAGTCTAACAGGGGGGCTACCGTCTGGGGCCAACGTCCTGACTTTC
>TRBJ2-7|.|.|TRBV5-1
CASNLGDGHSYEQYF
TGCGCCAGCAACTTAGGGGACGGCCACTCCTACGAGCAGTACTTC
>TRBJ2-1|many|.|TRBV27
CASSLDVEGTEQFF
TGTGCCAGCAGTCTGGACGTAGAGGGTACTGAGCAGTTCTTC
>TRBJ2-7|few|.|TRBV18
CASSQDVAYEQYF
TGTGCCAGCTCCCAGGACGTGGCCTACGAGCAGTACTTC
>TRBJ2-2|many|TRBD2|TRBV7-6
CASSSPTSGSWGAGELFF
TGTGCCAGCAGCTCGCCGACTAGCGGGAGTTGGGGGGCCGGGGAGCTGTTTTTT
>TRBJ1-6|many|.|TRBV7-9
CASSLGTVYNSPLHF
TGTGCCAGCAGCTTAGGGACAGTCTATAATTCACCCCTCCACTTT
>TRBJ2-3|.|TRBD1|TRBV30
CAWTFSTGFTDTQYF
TGTGCCTGGACTTTTTCGACAGGGTTTACAGATACGCAGTATTTT
>TRBJ1-5|many|.|TRBV20-1
CSANGGGGQPQHF
TGCAGTGCTAATGGGGGGGGCGGTCAGCCCCAGCATTTT
>TRBJ2-2|.|TRBD1|TRBV2
CASSLDRGSTGELFF
TGTGCCAGCAGTCTTGACAGGGGGTCCACCGGGGAGCTGTTTTTT
>TRBJ1-2|many|.|TRBV5-1
CASGRDPSGYTF
TGCGCCAGCGGTCGGGACCCTAGTGGCTACACCTTC
>TRBJ2-7|.|TRBD2|TRBV11-3
CASSSEGLAGGEQYF
TGTGCCAGCAGCTCAGAAGGACTAGCGGGAGGTGAGCAGTACTTC
>TRBJ2-3|many|TRBD1|TRBV5-6
CASSLLRTGGADTQYF
TGTGCCAGCAGCTTGTTGCGGACAGGGGGAGCAGATACGCAGTATTTT
>TRBJ1-2|many|.|TRBV12-3/TRBV12-4
CASSSGPRGYTF
TGTGCCAGCAGTTCGGGACCGCGGGGCTACACCTTC
>TRBJ1-5|.|.|TRBV20-1
CSARATGNQPQHF
TGCAGTGCTAGAGCGACGGGTAATCAGCCCCAGCATTTT
>TRBJ2-7|.|TRBD2|TRBV7-9
CASSLKFGTSGNHEQYF
TGTGCCAGCAGTCTAAAGTTCGGGACTAGCGGGAATCACGAGCAGTACTTC
>TRBJ2-3|many|.|TRBV5-5
CASSPAGQLGLDTQYF
TGTGCCAGCAGCCCGGCAGGTCAGCTAGGCCTAGATACGCAGTATTTT
>TRBJ2-5|many|TRBD2|TRBV10-1
CASSVGGRALRETQYF
TGCGCCAGCAGTGTCGGCGGGAGGGCCCTCCGGGAGACCCAGTACTTC
>TRBJ2-7|few|.|TRBV2
CASYGKGLWEQYF
TGTGCCAGCTACGGGAAGGGGCTGTGGGAGCAGTACTTC
>TRBJ1-1|many|.|TRBV5-5
CASSLEAQTTEAFF
TGTGCCAGCAGCTTGGAGGCTCAGACCACTGAAGCTTTCTTT
>TRBJ1-2|few|.|TRBV18
CASSPVSYYGYTF
TGTGCCAGCTCACCCGTCAGTTACTATGGCTACACCTTC
>TRBJ1-1|many|.|TRBV24-1
CATLGGPMNTEAFF
TGTGCCACCCTAGGGGGGCCAATGAACACTGAAGCTTTCTTT
>TRBJ2-5|many|.|TRBV10-2
CASRPGRIQETQYF
TGCGCCAGCAGACCGGGACGGATACAAGAGACCCAGTACTTC
>TRBJ2-3|.|.|TRBV20-1
CSASGWATDTQYF
TGCAGTGCATCAGGGTGGGCCACAGATACGCAGTATTTT
>TRBJ1-3|many|TRBD1|TRBV20-1
CSARALTGTGNTIYF
TGCAGTGCTAGAGCCCTGACAGGGACTGGAAACACCATATATTTT
>TRBJ2-1|many|TRBD1|TRBV5-1
CASSLAGTGDYNEQFF
TGCGCCAGCAGCTTGGCCGGGACAGGAGATTACAATGAGCAGTTCTTC
>TRBJ2-1|many|TRBD2|TRBV9
CASSVTSVRYNEQFF
TGTGCCAGCAGCGTCACTAGCGTCCGCTACAATGAGCAGTTCTTC
>TRBJ2-5|.|TRBD2|TRBV5-1
CASSLGKKREGQETQYF
TGCGCCAGCAGCTTGGGCAAGAAGCGGGAGGGGCAAGAGACCCAGTACTTC
>TRBJ2-1|many|TRBD2|TRBV4-2
CASSQGVQAGTNNEQFF
TGTGCCAGCAGCCAGGGCGTCCAAGCGGGAACCAACAATGAGCAGTTCTTC
>TRBJ1-1|once|.|TRBV27
CASKEVAAGRSEAFF
TGTGCCAGCAAGGAAGTCGCGGCGGGGCGGTCTGAAGCTTTCTTT
>TRBJ1-4|many|.|TRBV7-9
CAISLEGNRGEKLFF
TGTGCCATCAGCTTGGAGGGGAATCGGGGGGAAAAACTGTTTTTT
>TRBJ1-1|many|TRBD1|TRBV5-4
CASSLLQGGEAFF
TGTGCCAGCAGCTTACTCCAGGGGGGTGAAGCTTTCTTT
>TRBJ1-2|few|.|TRBV11-2
CASSLVVPTRHGYTF
TGTGCCAGCAGCTTAGTGGTCCCCACAAGGCATGGCTACACCTTC
>TRBJ1-6|many|.|TRBV5-1
CASSGSGQHNSPLHF
TGCGCCAGCAGCGGCTCGGGACAACATAATTCACCCCTCCACTTT
>TRBJ2-7|many|.|TRBV20-1
CSARDPEGSHEQYF
TGCAGTGCTAGAGACCCTGAGGGGTCCCACGAGCAGTACTTC
>TRBJ1-1|many|TRBD1|TRBV11-3
CASSSSRGRGTEAFF
TGTGCCAGCAGCTCGTCAAGGGGGCGCGGCACTGAAGCTTTCTTT
>TRBJ2-7|many|TRBD2|TRBV20-1
CSARAGLAVNYEQYF
TGCAGTGCTAGAGCCGGACTAGCGGTAAACTACGAGCAGTACTTC
>TRBJ2-1|many|.|TRBV6-4
CASSDTDSFGEQFF
TGTGCCAGCAGTGACACCGACTCCTTCGGTGAGCAGTTCTTC
>TRBJ2-7|many|.|TRBV3-1
CASSQMWNSYEQYF
TGTGCCAGCAGCCAAATGTGGAATTCCTACGAGCAGTACTTC
>TRBJ2-4|few|.|TRBV4-2
CASSPDAYRQGAKNIQYF
TGTGCCAGCAGCCCCGACGCCTACCGCCAGGGGGCCAAAAACATTCAGTACTTC
>TRBJ1-1|many|.|TRBV7-9
CASSSQTLNTEAFF
TGTGCCAGCAGCTCACAGACATTGAACACTGAAGCTTTCTTT
>TRBJ2-1|.|TRBD2|TRBV7-9
CASSLASGRYNEQFF
TGTGCCAGCAGCTTGGCTAGCGGGAGGTACAATGAGCAGTTCTTC
>TRBJ2-1|many|TRBD2|TRBV5-6
CASSLYAGTSGRASYNEQFF
TGTGCCAGCAGCTTGTACGCCGGGACTAGCGGGAGGGCCTCCTACAATGAGCAGTTCTTC
>TRBJ2-1|many|.|TRBV19
CASTSAGNEQFF
TGTGCCAGTACCTCTGCAGGGAATGAGCAGTTCTTC
>TRBJ2-2|many|.|TRBV12-3/TRBV12-4
CASSDLDTGELFF
TGTGCCAGCAGTGACTTGGACACCGGGGAGCTGTTTTTT
>TRBJ2-5|many|.|TRBV5-1
CASSPGQKETQYF
TGCGCCAGCAGCCCAGGACAGAAAGAGACCCAGTACTTC